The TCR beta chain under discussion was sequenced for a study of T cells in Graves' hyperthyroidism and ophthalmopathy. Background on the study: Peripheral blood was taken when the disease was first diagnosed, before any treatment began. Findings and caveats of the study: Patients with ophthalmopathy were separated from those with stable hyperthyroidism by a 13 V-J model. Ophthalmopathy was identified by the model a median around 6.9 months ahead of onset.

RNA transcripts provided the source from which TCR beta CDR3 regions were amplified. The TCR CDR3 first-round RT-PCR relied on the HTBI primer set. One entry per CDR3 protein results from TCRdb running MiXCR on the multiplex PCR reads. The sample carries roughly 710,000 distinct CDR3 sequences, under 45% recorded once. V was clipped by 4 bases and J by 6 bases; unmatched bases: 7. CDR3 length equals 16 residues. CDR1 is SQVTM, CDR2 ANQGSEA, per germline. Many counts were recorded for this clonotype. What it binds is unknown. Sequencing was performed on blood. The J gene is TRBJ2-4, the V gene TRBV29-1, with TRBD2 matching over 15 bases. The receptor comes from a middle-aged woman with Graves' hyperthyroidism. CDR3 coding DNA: TGCAGCGTTGGCCCCGGACTAGCGGGAGGGGGAAACATTCAGTACTTC. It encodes CSVGPGLAGGGNIQYF. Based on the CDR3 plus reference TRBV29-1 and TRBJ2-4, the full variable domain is SAVISQKPSRDICQRGTSLTIQCQVDSQVTMMFWYRQQPGQSLTLIATANQGSEATYESGFVIDKFPISRPNLTFSTLTVSNMSPEDSSIYLCSVGPGLAGGGNIQYFGAGTRLSVL.